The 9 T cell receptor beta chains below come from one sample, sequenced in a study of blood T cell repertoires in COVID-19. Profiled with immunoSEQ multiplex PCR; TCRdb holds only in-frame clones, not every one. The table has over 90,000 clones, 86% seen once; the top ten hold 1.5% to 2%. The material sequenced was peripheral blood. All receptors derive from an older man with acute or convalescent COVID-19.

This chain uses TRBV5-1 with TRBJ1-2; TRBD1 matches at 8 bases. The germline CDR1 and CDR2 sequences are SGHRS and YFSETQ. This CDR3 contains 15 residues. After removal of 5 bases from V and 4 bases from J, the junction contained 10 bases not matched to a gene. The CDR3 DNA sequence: TGCGCCAGCAGAGACCGGACAGGGTACGGCTATGGCTACACCTTC. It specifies CASRDRTGYGYGYTF.

CDR3 DNA: TGTGCCAGCAGCGGGATGCACGAGCAGTACTTC. Its translation: CASSGMHEQYF. The chain has TRBV12-3 or TRBV12-4 and TRBJ2-7; tentatively, D is TRBD2 (5 bases). This CDR3 region has 11 residues. V was pared by 6 bases and J by 5 bases, with 8 bases between.

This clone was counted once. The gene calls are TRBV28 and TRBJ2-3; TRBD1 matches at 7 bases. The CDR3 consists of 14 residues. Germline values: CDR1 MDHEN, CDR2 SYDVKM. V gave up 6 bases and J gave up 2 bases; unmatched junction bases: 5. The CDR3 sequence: CASRGTANTDTQYF. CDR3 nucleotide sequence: TGTGCCAGCAGGGGGACAGCTAACACAGATACGCAGTATTTT.

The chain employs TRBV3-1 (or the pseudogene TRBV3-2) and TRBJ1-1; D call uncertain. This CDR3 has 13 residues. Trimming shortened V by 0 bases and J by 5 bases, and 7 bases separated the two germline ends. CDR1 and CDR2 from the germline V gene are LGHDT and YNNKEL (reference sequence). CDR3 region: CASSQDGKTEAFF. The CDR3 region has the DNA TGTGCCAGCAGCCAAGACGGGAAAACTGAAGCTTTCTTT.

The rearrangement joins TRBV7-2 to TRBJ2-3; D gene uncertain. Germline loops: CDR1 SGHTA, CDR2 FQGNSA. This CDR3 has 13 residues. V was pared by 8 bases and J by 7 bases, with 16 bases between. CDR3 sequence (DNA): TGTGCCAGCTCGAACCCCCCCCCTAATACGCAGTATTTT. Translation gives CASSNPPPNTQYF.

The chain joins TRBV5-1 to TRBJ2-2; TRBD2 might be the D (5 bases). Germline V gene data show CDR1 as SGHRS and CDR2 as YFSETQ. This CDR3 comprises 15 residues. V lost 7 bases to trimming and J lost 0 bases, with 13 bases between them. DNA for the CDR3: TGCGCCAGCGCTTACGGAGGCGCGAACACCGGGGAGCTGTTTTTT. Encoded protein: CASAYGGANTGELFF.

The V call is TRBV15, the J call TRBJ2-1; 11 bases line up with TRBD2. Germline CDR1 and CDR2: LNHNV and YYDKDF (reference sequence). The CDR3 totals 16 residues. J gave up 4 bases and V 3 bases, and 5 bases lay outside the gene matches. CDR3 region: CATSSRSGRGYNEQFF. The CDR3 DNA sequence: TGTGCCACCAGCAGTCGTAGCGGGAGGGGTTACAATGAGCAGTTCTTC.

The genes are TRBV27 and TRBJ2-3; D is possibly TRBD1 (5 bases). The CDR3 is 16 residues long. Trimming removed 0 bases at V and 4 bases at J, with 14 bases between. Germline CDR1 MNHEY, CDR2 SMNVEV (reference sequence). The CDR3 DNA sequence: TGTGCCAGCAGTTTATCCTTGCGCAGGGCGGCAGATACGCAGTATTTT. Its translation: CASSLSLRRAADTQYF.

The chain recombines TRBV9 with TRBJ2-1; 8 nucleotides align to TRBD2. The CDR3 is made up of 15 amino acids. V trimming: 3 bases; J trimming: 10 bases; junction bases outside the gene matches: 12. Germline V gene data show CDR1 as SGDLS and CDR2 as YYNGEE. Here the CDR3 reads CASSAGLEPNREQFF. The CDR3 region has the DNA TGTGCCAGCAGCGCGGGACTAGAGCCAAACAGGGAGCAGTTCTTC. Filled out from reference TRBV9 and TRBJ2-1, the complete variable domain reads DSGVTQTPKHLITATGQRVTLRCSPRSGDLSVYWYQQSLDQGLQFLIQYYNGEERAKGNILERFSAQQFPDLHSELNLSSLELGDSALYFCASSAGLEPNREQFFGPGTRLTVL.